The T cell receptor (beta chain) under discussion was sequenced for a study of cytomegalovirus exposure and HLA in healthy donors. In this sample, this clone turned up a few times. The PCR had 60 Vbeta and 13 Jbeta primers. The data were produced by immunoSEQ multiplex PCR, yet TCRdb's version contains in-frame clones alone and is incomplete. Found here are about 120,000 clones, about 75% of them singletons; the top ten hold approximately 12%. The CDR3 covers 15 residues. V lost 4 bases and J lost 10; bases outside the gene matches: 14. Germline V CDR1 and CDR2: SGHNT, YYREEE (reference sequence). The chain is built from TRBV5-4 and TRBJ2-1, with 7 bases matching TRBD2. The receptor comes from a woman aged 40 to 50 in good health and CMV-seropositive. Source material: PBMCs. Here the CDR3 reads CASSLESGASGEQFF. The CDR3 bases are TGTGCCAGCAGCCTGGAGAGCGGGGCCAGTGGGGAGCAGTTCTTC.